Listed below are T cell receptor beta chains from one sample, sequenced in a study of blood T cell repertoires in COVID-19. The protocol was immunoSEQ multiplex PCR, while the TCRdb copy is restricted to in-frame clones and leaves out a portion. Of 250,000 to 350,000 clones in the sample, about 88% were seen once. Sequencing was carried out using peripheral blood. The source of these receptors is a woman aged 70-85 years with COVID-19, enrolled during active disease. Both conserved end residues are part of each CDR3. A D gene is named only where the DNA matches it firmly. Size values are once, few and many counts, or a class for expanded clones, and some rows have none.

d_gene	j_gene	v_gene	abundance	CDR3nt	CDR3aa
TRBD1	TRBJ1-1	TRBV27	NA	TGTGCCAGCAGTCCAACCGGGACAGGGAGGGAGAACACTGAAGCTTTCTTT	CASSPTGTGRENTEAFF
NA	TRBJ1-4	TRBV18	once	TGTGCCAGCTCACAAAGACAGGTTGCAACTAATGAAAAACTGTTTTTT	CASSQRQVATNEKLFF
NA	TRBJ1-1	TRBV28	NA	TGTGCCAGCAGCACCGCAAGGGGCACTGAAGCTTTCTTT	CASSTARGTEAFF
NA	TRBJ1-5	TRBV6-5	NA	TGTGCCAGCACCGGGGGAGATAGCAATCAGCCCCAGCATTTT	CASTGGDSNQPQHF
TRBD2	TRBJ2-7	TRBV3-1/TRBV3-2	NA	TGTGCCAGCAGCCAAGAAGCGGGGGGGTTCTACGAGCAGTACTTC	CASSQEAGGFYEQYF
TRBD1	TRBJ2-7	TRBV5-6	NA	TGTGCCAGCAGCTTGGGGACAGGGGGTCGGAGCGAGCAGTACTTC	CASSLGTGGRSEQYF
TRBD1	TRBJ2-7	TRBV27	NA	TGTGCCAGCAGTTTAGGGACAGGGCCCTACGAGCAGTACTTC	CASSLGTGPYEQYF
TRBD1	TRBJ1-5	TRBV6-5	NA	TGTGCCAGCAGTTACGGGACAGGGGGCAATCAGCCCCAGCATTTT	CASSYGTGGNQPQHF
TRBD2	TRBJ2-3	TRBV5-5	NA	TGTGCCAGCAGCATGGCGGGGGGGACAGATACGCAGTATTTT	CASSMAGGTDTQYF
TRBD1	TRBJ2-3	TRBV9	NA	TGTGCCAGCAGCGCGACAGGGGGTTCTATCACAGATACGCAGTATTTT	CASSATGGSITDTQYF
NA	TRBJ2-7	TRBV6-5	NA	TGTGCCAGCAGTTACTCAGGAACCGGGAACCCCTACGAGCAGTACTTC	CASSYSGTGNPYEQYF